Listed here are 25 T cell receptor beta chains from one sample, sequenced in a study of blood T cell repertoires in COVID-19 (dated by TCRdb to 2019 to 2021). Receptors were amplified or captured by the immunoSEQ multiplex PCR assay. Here the immuneACCESS table is served through TCRdb, limited to in-frame sequences with V and J called. Missing clones are a known gap in these copies; in checked studies unresolved V genes cover under half, and the rest lacks a known reason. The sample has 130,000 or so clones on record, more than 75% of them singletons. Of the sample, approximately 2% is held by the ten largest clones. The sequenced material came from peripheral blood. These receptors were obtained from a man between 65 and 85 years old with active COVID-19.

The gene calls are TRBV28 and TRBJ2-7; tentative D call: TRBD2 (6 bases). The V end lost 7 bases, the J end lost 3 bases, and 16 bases lay between the germline ends. Germline loops: CDR1 MDHEN, CDR2 SYDVKM. The CDR3 extends over 14 amino acids. CDR3 in amino acids: CASTPGDSHYEQYF. The CDR3 bases are TGTGCCAGCACCCCCGGGGACTCCCACTACGAGCAGTACTTC.

CDR3 sequence (DNA): TGTGCCAGCAGCGCAACCGGGACTAGCTACACCGGGGAGCTGTTTTTT. It is translated as CASSATGTSYTGELFF. The V gene is TRBV9, the J gene TRBJ2-2; TRBD2 aligns across 9 bases. The V gene end was trimmed by 3 bases and the J gene end by 3 bases; junction bases not matched to a gene: 6. The CDR3 is made up of 16 amino acids. Germline CDR1 reads SGDLS; CDR2 reads YYNGEE.

The chain recombines TRBV6-5 with TRBJ1-1; 10 bases are shared with TRBD1. This CDR3 has 14 amino acids. The germline V gene encodes CDR1 MNHEY and CDR2 SVGAGI. The trim removed 6 bases at V and 4 bases at J, leaving 5 bases unmatched. CDR3 protein: CASSRGQGSTEAFF. In nucleotides, the CDR3 is TGTGCCAGCAGCAGGGGACAGGGGAGCACTGAAGCTTTCTTT.

The count of this clone is one. The CDR3 DNA is TGTGCCTGGACCGGGGGGGGGAACACTGAAGCTTTCTTT. It codes for CAWTGGGNTEAFF. The chain couples TRBV30 to TRBJ1-1; D is possibly TRBD1 (5 bases). Germline CDR1 is GTSNPN and CDR2 is SVGIG (reference sequence). V was pared by 4 bases and J by 1 base, with 10 bases between. This CDR3 has 13 amino acids.

The V call is TRBV30, the J call TRBJ2-7, with D tentatively TRBD1 (7 bases). The CDR3 is 13 amino acids. V was pared by 3 bases and J by 2 bases, with 11 bases between. CDR1 is GTSNPN and CDR2 is SVGIG in the germline V gene (reference sequence). CDR3 sequence reads: CAWSAGQTYEQYF. CDR3 DNA: TGTGCCTGGAGCGCGGGACAGACCTACGAGCAGTACTTC. Drawing the rest from reference TRBV30 and TRBJ2-7, the complete variable domain is SQTIHQWPATLVQPVGSPLSLECTVEGTSNPNLYWYRQAAGRGLQLLFYSVGIGQISSEVPQNLSASRPQDRQFILSSKKLLLSDSGFYLCAWSAGQTYEQYFGPGTRLTVT.

This clone turned up a few times. The rearrangement links TRBV12-3 or TRBV12-4 to TRBJ2-4, with D hard to call. CDR3 length equals 13 residues. Trimming took off 1 base at V and 3 bases at J, with 4 bases between the two ends. DNA for the CDR3: TGTGCCAGCAGTTTAGATCACAAAAACATTCAGTACTTC. Protein: CASSLDHKNIQYF.

V usage is TRBV5-8 and J usage is TRBJ1-2; D is undetermined. V lost 2 bases, J lost 9 bases, and 23 bases lay in between. Germline loops: CDR1 SGHTS, CDR2 YDEGEE. The CDR3 extends over 16 amino acids. The CDR3 DNA sequence: TGTGCCAGCAGCTTTCCCCTTAGACCCGGAGGAGAAAGCTACACCTTC. Translated: CASSFPLRPGGESYTF.

This chain links TRBV9 with TRBJ2-1; possibly TRBD1 for D (5 bases). The CDR3 consists of 15 residues. V was trimmed by 0 bases and J by 5 bases, leaving 12 bases between them. From germline, CDR1 is SGDLS and CDR2 YYNGEE. CDR3 DNA sequence: TGTGCCAGCAGCGTAGGTGTCAGGGAAGACAATGAGCAGTTCTTC. Amino acids: CASSVGVREDNEQFF.

The chain uses TRBV5-1 and TRBJ2-6, with unresolved D. V dropped 8 bases and J dropped 2 bases, with 11 bases sitting between them. CDR3 size: 14 residues. CDR1 is SGHRS, CDR2 YFSETQ, per germline. The CDR3 sequence: CASARSTGANVLTF. The CDR3 nucleotides read TGCGCCAGTGCCCGGAGCACTGGGGCCAACGTCCTGACTTTC.

The count of this clone is one. The chain links TRBV19 to TRBJ2-4; 9 bases fit TRBD1. V trimming: 6 bases; J trimming: 1 base; junction bases outside the gene matches: 1. Germline V gene sequence: CDR1 LNHDA, CDR2 SQIVND (reference sequence). This CDR3 has 14 residues. CDR3 sequence reads: CASRDRGAKNIQYF. In nucleotides, the CDR3 is TGTGCCAGTAGGGACAGGGGCGCCAAAAACATTCAGTACTTC.

Many counts were recorded for this clone. The chain recombines TRBV3-1 (or the pseudogene TRBV3-2) with TRBJ1-5; D ambiguous. The length of the CDR3 is 14 residues. Germline values: CDR1 LGHDT, CDR2 YNNKEL (reference sequence). Deletions cut 0 bases from V and 7 bases from J, with 10 bases between. Here the CDR3 reads CASSQDGVGQPQHF. The DNA of the CDR3 is TGTGCCAGCAGCCAAGACGGGGTCGGGCAGCCCCAGCATTTT.

There are a few counts of this clone. The CDR3 sequence: CASSLHGDRPYEQYF. The CDR3 DNA reads as TGTGCCAGCAGTTTACATGGGGACAGGCCGTACGAGCAGTACTTC. The genes are TRBV27 and TRBJ2-7; the match to TRBD1 covers 8 bases. The CDR3 is 15 amino acids. V lost 2 bases, J lost 4 bases, and 7 bases stayed unmatched. CDR1 is MNHEY and CDR2 is SMNVEV in the germline V gene (reference sequence).

The chain joins TRBV5-1 to TRBJ1-4; TRBD1 might be the D (6 bases). This CDR3 is built from 14 residues. V was trimmed by 1 base and J by 5 bases, leaving 9 bases between them. Germline-derived CDR1 and CDR2 are SGHRS and YFSETQ. The CDR3 sequence: CASSLSGANEKLFF. CDR3 DNA sequence: TGCGCCAGCAGCTTGTCAGGGGCCAATGAAAAACTGTTTTTT.

The chain is built from TRBV7-2 and TRBJ2-7; D may be TRBD1 (5 bases). Per the germline V gene, CDR1 is SGHTA and CDR2 is FQGNSA. This CDR3 spans 14 amino acids. V lost 5 bases and J 2 bases, leaving 13 bases between the germline ends. Here the CDR3 DNA reads TGTGCCAGCAGCCCTCGACAGACTCCCTACGAGCAGTACTTC. This codes for CASSPRQTPYEQYF.

This sequence joins TRBV5-1 and TRBJ2-1; tentative D call: TRBD1 (6 bases). The V end was cut by 1 base, the J end by 7 bases, with 6 bases between. This CDR3 is built from 12 residues. CDR1 and CDR2 (germline): SGHRS, YFSETQ. The CDR3 DNA sequence: TGCGCCAGCAGCTTGACAGGGAATGAGCAGTTCTTC. This codes for CASSLTGNEQFF.

The V and J genes are TRBV6-6 and TRBJ2-2; 9 nucleotides line up with TRBD2. CDR3 length equals 18 residues. The germline gives CDR1 MNHNY, CDR2 SVGAGI (reference sequence). V gave up 5 bases and J gave up 4 bases; unmatched junction bases: 14. This CDR3 reads CASSPGVAGVVFTGELFF. DNA for the CDR3: TGTGCCAGCAGTCCTGGGGTAGCGGGAGTTGTATTCACCGGGGAGCTGTTTTTT.

Only one count was recorded for this clone. V gene TRBV6-6 combines with J gene TRBJ1-5, with D possibly matching TRBD1 (6 bases). This CDR3 region has 16 residues. V lost 5 bases and J lost 0, with 14 bases in between. Germline V gene lookup returns CDR1 MNHNY and CDR2 SVGAGI (reference sequence). CDR3 in amino acids: CASSPKGGDSNQPQHF. CDR3 sequence (DNA): TGTGCCAGCAGTCCCAAGGGGGGGGATAGCAATCAGCCCCAGCATTTT.

This rearrangement joins TRBV28 to TRBJ2-3; TRBD2 aligns across 8 bases. Trimming at V came to 5 bases and at J to 4 bases, leaving 11 bases not matched to a gene. CDR1 MDHEN and CDR2 SYDVKM come from the germline V gene. The CDR3 consists of 16 residues. Written as DNA, the CDR3 is TGTGCCAGCAGTGCTGCCGGACTAGCCGGAGCAGATACGCAGTATTTT. This translates into CASSAAGLAGADTQYF.

This chain connects TRBV27 to TRBJ2-7; 7 nucleotides agree with TRBD2. The CDR3 loop spans 14 amino acids. Trimming removed 3 bases from V and 4 bases from J; junction bases left unmatched: 6. Germline V lookup: CDR1 MNHEY, CDR2 SMNVEV (reference sequence). CDR3 region: CASSFGGSSYEQYF. In nucleotides, the CDR3 is TGTGCCAGCAGTTTTGGCGGGAGCTCGTACGAGCAGTACTTC.

V is TRBV15 and J is TRBJ1-2; the D gene is possibly TRBD1 (6 bases). Looked up from germline, CDR1 is LNHNV and CDR2 is YYDKDF (reference sequence). There are 16 residues in the CDR3. V gave up 5 bases and J gave up 0 bases, with 16 bases separating them. This CDR3 is CATSDNRDTANYGYTF. In DNA, the CDR3 is TGTGCCACCAGCGACAACCGGGACACAGCTAACTATGGCTACACCTTC.

V is TRBV4-1 and J is TRBJ2-6, with 8 bases lining up with TRBD1. Germline V gene lookup returns CDR1 MGHRA and CDR2 YSYEKL. The CDR3 sequence is 17 residues long. With V trimmed by 2 bases and J by 0 bases, 3 bases remained unmatched. CDR3 in DNA: TGCGCCAGCAGCCAATTTCAGGGGGCCTCTGGGGCCAACGTCCTGACTTTC. Protein sequence: CASSQFQGASGANVLTF.

The chain has TRBV6-5 and TRBJ2-2, with a weak D call TRBD2 (5 bases). V dropped 0 bases and J dropped 0 bases, with 5 bases sitting between them. The germline gives CDR1 MNHEY, CDR2 SVGAGI. The CDR3 is 15 amino acids. CDR3 in DNA: TGTGCCAGCAGTTACTCTAGCGCGAACACCGGGGAGCTGTTTTTT. This gives the protein CASSYSSANTGELFF.

The V gene is TRBV28, the J gene TRBJ2-3, with TRBD2 identical over 11 bases. The V gene's germline CDR1 is MDHEN and CDR2 SYDVKM. Trimming at V came to 5 bases and at J to 2 bases, leaving 6 bases not matched to a gene. This CDR3 is 16 amino acids long. The CDR3 loop reads CASSNQGLADTDTQYF. The CDR3 DNA reads TGTGCCAGCAGTAACCAGGGACTAGCGGACACAGATACGCAGTATTTT.

The V call is TRBV3-1 (or the pseudogene TRBV3-2), the J call TRBJ1-1, with D tentatively TRBD1 (6 bases). Trimming removed 3 bases at V and 8 bases at J, with 10 bases between. The CDR3 length is 12 residues. CDR1 is LGHDT, CDR2 YNNKEL, per germline (reference sequence). The CDR3 loop reads CASSHEQGEAFF. The CDR3 coding sequence is TGTGCCAGCAGCCACGAACAGGGAGAAGCTTTCTTT.

This clone was picked up one time. J is TRBJ1-1 and V is TRBV2; tentatively, D is TRBD1 (5 bases). Per the germline V gene, CDR1 is SNHLY and CDR2 is FYNNEI. The CDR3 consists of 14 residues. Trimming took 7 bases from V and 2 from J, leaving 14 bases between them. CDR3 loop: CASTGFRGNTEAFF. CDR3 bases: TGTGCCAGCACAGGGTTTAGAGGAAACACTGAAGCTTTCTTT.